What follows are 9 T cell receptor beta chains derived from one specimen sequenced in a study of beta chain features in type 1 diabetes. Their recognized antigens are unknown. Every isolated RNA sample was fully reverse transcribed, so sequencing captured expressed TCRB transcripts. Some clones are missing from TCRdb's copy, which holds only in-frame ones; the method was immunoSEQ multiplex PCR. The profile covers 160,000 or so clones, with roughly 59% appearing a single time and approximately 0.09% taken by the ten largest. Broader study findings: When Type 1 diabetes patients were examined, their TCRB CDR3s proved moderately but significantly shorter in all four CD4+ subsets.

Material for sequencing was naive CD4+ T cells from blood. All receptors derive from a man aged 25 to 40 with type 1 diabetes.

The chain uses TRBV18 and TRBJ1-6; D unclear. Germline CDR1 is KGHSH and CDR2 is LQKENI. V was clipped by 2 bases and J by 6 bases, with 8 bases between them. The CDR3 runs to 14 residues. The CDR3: CASSPEGLNSPLHF. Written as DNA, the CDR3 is TGTGCCAGCTCACCAGAAGGGCTTAATTCACCCCTCCACTTT.

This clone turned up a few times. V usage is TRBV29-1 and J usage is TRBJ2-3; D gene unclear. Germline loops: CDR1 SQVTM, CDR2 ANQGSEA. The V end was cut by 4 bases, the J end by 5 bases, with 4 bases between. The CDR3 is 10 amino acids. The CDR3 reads CSVGIDTQYF. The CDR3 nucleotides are TGCAGCGTTGGAATAGATACGCAGTATTTT.

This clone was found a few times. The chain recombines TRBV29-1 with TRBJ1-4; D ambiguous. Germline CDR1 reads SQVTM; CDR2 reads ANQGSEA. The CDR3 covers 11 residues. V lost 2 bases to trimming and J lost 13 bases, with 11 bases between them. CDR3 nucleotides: TGCAGCGTTGAAAAGGGAGGCGGACTGTTTTTT. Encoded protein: CSVEKGGGLFF.

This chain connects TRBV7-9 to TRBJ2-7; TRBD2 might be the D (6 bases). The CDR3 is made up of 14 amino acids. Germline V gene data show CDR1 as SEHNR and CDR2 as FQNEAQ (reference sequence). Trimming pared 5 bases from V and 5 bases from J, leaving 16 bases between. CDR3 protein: CASSRGGTSHEQYF. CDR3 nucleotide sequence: TGTGCCAGCAGCCGTGGAGGGACTTCCCACGAGCAGTACTTC.

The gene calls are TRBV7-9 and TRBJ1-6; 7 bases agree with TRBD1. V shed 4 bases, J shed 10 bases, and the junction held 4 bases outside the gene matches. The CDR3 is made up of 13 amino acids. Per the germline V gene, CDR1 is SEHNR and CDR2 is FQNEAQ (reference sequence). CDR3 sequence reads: CASSYDRVSPLHF. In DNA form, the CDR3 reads TGTGCCAGCAGCTACGACAGGGTATCACCCCTCCACTTT.

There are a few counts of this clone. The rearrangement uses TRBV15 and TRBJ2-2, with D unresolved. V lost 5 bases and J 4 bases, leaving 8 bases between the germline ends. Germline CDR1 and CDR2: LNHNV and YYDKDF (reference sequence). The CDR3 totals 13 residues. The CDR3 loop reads CATSGWGTGELFF. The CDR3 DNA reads TGTGCCACCAGCGGTTGGGGCACCGGGGAGCTGTTTTTT. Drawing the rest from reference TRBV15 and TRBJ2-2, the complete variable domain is DAMVIQNPRYQVTQFGKPVTLSCSQTLNHNVMYWYQQKSSQAPKLLFHYYDKDFNNEADTPDNFQSRRPNTSFCFLDIRSPGLGDTAMYLCATSGWGTGELFFGEGSRLTVL.

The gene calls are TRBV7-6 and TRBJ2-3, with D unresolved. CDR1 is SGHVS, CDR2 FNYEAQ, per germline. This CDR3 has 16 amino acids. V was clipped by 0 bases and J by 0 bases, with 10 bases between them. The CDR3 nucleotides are TGTGCCAGCAGCTTAGCAGGCTCTACTAGCACAGATACGCAGTATTTT. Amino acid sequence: CASSLAGSTSTDTQYF. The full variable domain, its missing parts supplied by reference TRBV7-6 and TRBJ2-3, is GAGVSQSPRYKVTKRGQDVALRCDPISGHVSLYWYRQALGQGPEFLTYFNYEAQQDKSGLPNDRFSAERPEGSISTLTIQRTEQRDSAMYRCASSLAGSTSTDTQYFGPGTRLTVL.

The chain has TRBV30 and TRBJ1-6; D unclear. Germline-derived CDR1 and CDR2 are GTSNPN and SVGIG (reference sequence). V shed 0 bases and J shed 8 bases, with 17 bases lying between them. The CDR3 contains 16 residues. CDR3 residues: CAWSVMGFRPDSPLHF. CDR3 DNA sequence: TGTGCCTGGAGTGTGATGGGATTTCGTCCGGATTCACCCCTCCACTTT.

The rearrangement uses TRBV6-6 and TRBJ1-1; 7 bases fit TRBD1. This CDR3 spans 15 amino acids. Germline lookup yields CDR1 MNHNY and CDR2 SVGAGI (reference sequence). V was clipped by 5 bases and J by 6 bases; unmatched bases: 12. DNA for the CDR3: TGTGCCAGCAGTACCACCGGGACAGTCGGTCCTGAAGCTTTCTTT. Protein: CASSTTGTVGPEAFF.